Shown below are 28 T cell receptor beta chains from a single sample sequenced in a study of blood T cells in healthy people across ages. Using a J-beta primer mix together with a sample-barcoded 5' primer, a second PCR was run for roughly 6 to 12 cycles. TCRdb analysed the 5' RACE reads with MiXCR anew, one entry per CDR3 protein. The data hold more than 800,000 distinct CDR3 sequences, with less than 50% observed a single time. Sequenced input: blood. The receptors come from a woman aged 55-70 years in good health.

CDR3: CSGESGNTIYF. DNA for the CDR3: TGCAGCGGAGAATCTGGAAACACCATATATTTT. J is TRBJ1-3 and V is TRBV29-1; D gene uncertain. V was shortened by 7 bases and J by 1 base, with 5 bases between the two germline ends. This CDR3 comprises 11 residues. CDR1 is SQVTM and CDR2 is ANQGSEA in the germline V gene.

The V and J genes are TRBV10-1 and TRBJ2-3; no clear D. Germline assignment: CDR1 WNHNN and CDR2 SYGVQD (reference sequence). Trimming shortened V by 7 bases and J by 1 base, and 6 bases separated the two germline ends. The CDR3 is 12 amino acids. The CDR3 nucleotides read TGCGCCAGCATGGGCGGCACAGATACGCAGTATTTT. Translation: CASMGGTDTQYF.

This clonotype was detected many times. The chain is built from TRBV4-2 and TRBJ2-3; D remains unclear. V lost 2 bases and J lost 0, with 18 bases in between. There are 18 residues in the CDR3. Per the germline V gene, CDR1 is LGHNA and CDR2 is YNFKEQ. The CDR3 DNA is TGTGCCAGCAGCCAACTACGGAGAGCCTTCTCTAGCACAGATACGCAGTATTTT. Its protein product is CASSQLRRAFSSTDTQYF.

This clonotype was observed a handful of times. The chain combines TRBV6-1 with TRBJ2-7; D possibly corresponds to TRBD2 (6 bases). Germline V gene lookup returns CDR1 MNHNS and CDR2 SASEGT. V was cut by 7 bases and J by 4 bases, with 14 bases left in between. CDR3 length: 13 amino acids. CDR3 loop: CASKRSAGYEQYF. CDR3 in DNA: TGTGCCAGCAAAAGGTCCGCGGGATACGAGCAGTACTTC.

V and J are TRBV2 and TRBJ2-5, with no clear D. Between the trimmed V and J ends, which lost 3 bases and 5 bases, there was a span of 13 bases. The germline V gene has CDR1 SNHLY and CDR2 FYNNEI. The CDR3 runs to 14 residues. The CDR3 reads CASSDGRGSETQYF. The CDR3 nucleotides read TGTGCCAGCAGTGATGGACGAGGTTCCGAGACCCAGTACTTC.

V usage is TRBV20-1 and J usage is TRBJ2-2; 12 bases fit TRBD2. The CDR3 runs 15 residues. Germline CDR1 and CDR2: DFQATT and SNEGSKA (reference sequence). The trim removed 0 bases at V and 6 bases at J, leaving 2 bases unmatched. The CDR3, as DNA: TGCAGTGCTAGAGAAGCTAGCGGGAGGGCCGGGGAGCTGTTTTTT. Translation gives CSAREASGRAGELFF.

The gene calls are TRBV4-1 and TRBJ1-2, with D perhaps TRBD1 (6 bases). Trimming removed 2 bases from V and 4 bases from J, with 14 bases in between. The V gene's germline CDR1 is MGHRA and CDR2 YSYEKL. The CDR3 totals 15 residues. The CDR3 protein is CASSQTGTCAYGYTF. The CDR3 region has the DNA TGCGCCAGCAGCCAAACAGGGACGTGCGCCTATGGCTACACCTTC.

In its sample, this clonotype was seen a few times. The V and J genes are TRBV5-5 and TRBJ2-5, with a tentative D call TRBD2 (5 bases). The CDR3 totals 14 residues. Trimming took off 5 bases at V and 2 bases at J, with 13 bases between the two ends. Germline V gene data show CDR1 as SGHKS and CDR2 as YYEKEE (reference sequence). CDR3 coding DNA: TGTGCCAGCAGTCATGGACTTAATCAAGAGACCCAGTACTTC. It yields the protein CASSHGLNQETQYF.

The chain is built from TRBV27 and TRBJ2-1; 7 nucleotides line up with TRBD1. Per germline, CDR1 MNHEY and CDR2 SMNVEV (reference sequence). The V and J ends lost 6 bases and 0 bases, in that order; junction bases with no gene match: 14. This CDR3 comprises 18 residues. The CDR3 is CASRRDSDRDPSYNEQFF. Written as DNA, the CDR3 is TGTGCCAGCAGGAGGGACAGTGATCGGGATCCCTCCTACAATGAGCAGTTCTTC.

This clonotype appeared once. V is TRBV20-1 and J is TRBJ2-5; tentatively, D is TRBD2 (5 bases). The better agreement between TRBJ2-1 and the DNA end casts doubt on the J call. Looked up from germline, CDR1 is DFQATT and CDR2 is SNEGSKA (reference sequence). The CDR3 covers 15 residues. CDR3 nucleotide sequence: TGCAGTGCTAGAGACATAGCGTCATTCCAAGAGACCCAGTTCTTC. It yields the protein CSARDIASFQETQFF.

The J gene is TRBJ2-7, the V gene TRBV27; D is undetermined. Germline CDR1 MNHEY, CDR2 SMNVEV (reference sequence). This CDR3 spans 13 amino acids. V was cut by 8 bases and J by 0 bases, with 11 bases left in between. The CDR3, as DNA: TGTGCCAGCGGCGTAAGCAGCTCCTACGAGCAGTACTTC. This codes for CASGVSSSYEQYF.

The chain has TRBV10-1 and TRBJ2-4; TRBD2 matches 10 bases. J gave up 3 bases and V 4 bases, and 6 bases lay outside the gene matches. The CDR3 loop spans 16 amino acids. Germline CDR1 reads WNHNN; CDR2 reads SYGVQD (reference sequence). The CDR3 loop reads CASSGGLAGGKNIQYF. The CDR3 nucleotides read TGCGCCAGCAGTGGGGGCTTAGCGGGAGGCAAAAACATTCAGTACTTC.

This clonotype was recorded at least ten times. The rearrangement joins TRBV12-3 or TRBV12-4 to TRBJ1-2, with D perhaps TRBD1 (5 bases). V was clipped by 5 bases and J by 2 bases, with 12 bases between them. CDR3 length: 14 amino acids. In DNA form, the CDR3 reads TGTGCCAGCAGTCAGGGAGGAGGGAACTATGGCTACACCTTC. This encodes CASSQGGGNYGYTF.

V is TRBV15 and J is TRBJ2-1; D not certain. The J call is uncertain, as TRBJ2-7 better fits the DNA end. Germline assignment: CDR1 LNHNV and CDR2 YYDKDF (reference sequence). CDR3 length: 16 amino acids. The CDR3 here is CATSRDFGSSYNEQYF. The CDR3 DNA is TGTGCCACCAGCAGAGATTTTGGTAGCTCCTACAATGAGCAGTACTTC.

The V and J genes are TRBV6-4 and TRBJ2-1; D gene unclear. Germline V gives CDR1 MRHNA, CDR2 SNTAGT. The CDR3 totals 13 residues. The V end lost 2 bases, the J end lost 5 bases, and 7 bases lay between the germline ends. The CDR3 coding sequence is TGTGCCAGCAGTGACGATCTACACAATGAGCAGTTCTTC. This codes for CASSDDLHNEQFF.

The chain uses TRBV20-1 and TRBJ2-2, with a weak D call TRBD1 (5 bases). This CDR3 spans 16 amino acids. The germline CDR1 and CDR2 sequences are DFQATT and SNEGSKA (reference sequence). Trimming took 1 base from V and 3 from J, leaving 15 bases between them. CDR3 loop: CSARAAQGYYTGELFF. The CDR3 DNA reads TGCAGTGCTAGAGCTGCCCAGGGCTATTACACCGGGGAGCTGTTTTTT.

This sequence joins TRBV7-9 and TRBJ2-7; D not resolved. With 3 bases removed from V and 7 bases from J, the gap between germline ends came to 19 bases. CDR1 SEHNR and CDR2 FQNEAQ come from the germline V gene (reference sequence). CDR3 length: 15 residues. As DNA, the CDR3 is TGTGCCAGCAGCTTCTTCGCAGGTGATTCTAGGGAGCAGTACTTC. Its translation is CASSFFAGDSREQYF.

V gene TRBV12-3 or TRBV12-4 combines with J gene TRBJ2-3; D perhaps matches TRBD1 (6 bases). The ends were cut back, 7 bases at V and 0 bases at J, with 8 bases in the middle. The CDR3 spans 13 residues. The CDR3 nucleotides are TGTGCCAGCAAGCAGGGGAGCACAGATACGCAGTATTTT. It encodes CASKQGSTDTQYF.

This clonotype was observed a handful of times. The J gene is TRBJ2-7, the V gene TRBV12-3 or TRBV12-4, with a possible D match to TRBD1 (5 bases). The CDR3 is 14 residues long. The V and J ends lost 4 bases and 6 bases respectively, with 16 bases between them. CDR3 in DNA: TGTGCCAGCAGTTCCACTGGCAGTAGGGGCGAGCAGTACTTC. Translated: CASSSTGSRGEQYF.

The chain employs TRBV12-3 or TRBV12-4 and TRBJ1-2; tentative D call: TRBD1 (6 bases). The CDR3 extends over 13 amino acids. V shed 5 bases and J shed 8 bases, with 15 bases lying between them. The CDR3 DNA reads as TGTGCCAGCAGTCTGGCCGGGGGCGGAGGCTACACCTTC. It encodes CASSLAGGGGYTF.

Concerning this clonotype: This may be a read error, as it is one base from a much larger clone. J is TRBJ2-1 and V is TRBV6-5, with 9 bases identical to TRBD1. The J call may be wrong; the DNA end is better matched by TRBJ2-7. Germline V lookup: CDR1 MNHEY, CDR2 SVGAGI. The CDR3 runs to 16 residues. The CDR3 reads CASSYSTGGSYNEQYF. Written as DNA, the CDR3 is TGTGCCAGCAGTTACTCGACAGGGGGAAGCTACAATGAGCAGTACTTC.

This chain connects TRBV3-1 to TRBJ2-1, with 14 positions matching TRBD2. Germline V gene data show CDR1 as LGHDT and CDR2 as YNNKEL (reference sequence). The trim removed 2 bases at V and 9 bases at J, leaving 9 bases unmatched. The CDR3 is 17 residues long. CDR3 DNA sequence: TGTGCCAGCAGCCAATCACGGACTAGCGGGAGGCCCCCTGAGCAGTTCTTC. Its protein product is CASSQSRTSGRPPEQFF.

The J gene is TRBJ1-4, the V gene TRBV7-9; D gene unclear. The length of the CDR3 is 15 residues. V shed 5 bases and J shed 10 bases, with 20 bases lying between them. Germline CDR1 SEHNR, CDR2 FQNEAQ (reference sequence). CDR3 loop: CASSTAEDALGKLFF. Written as DNA, the CDR3 is TGTGCCAGCAGCACCGCCGAAGACGCCTTGGGAAAACTGTTTTTT.

The chain carries TRBV14 and TRBJ1-2, with D perhaps TRBD1 (5 bases). Germline V lookup: CDR1 SGHDN, CDR2 FVKESK. Trimming removed 1 base from V and 7 bases from J, with 10 bases in between. CDR3 length: 13 amino acids. CDR3 in DNA: TGTGCCAGCAGCCAAGTCTACGGGGGTGGCTACACCTTC. Encoded protein: CASSQVYGGGYTF.

This clonotype has a handful of counts. J is TRBJ2-1 and V is TRBV5-1, with a weak D call TRBD2 (5 bases). In germline, CDR1 is SGHRS, CDR2 YFSETQ. This CDR3 has 12 amino acids. V lost 4 bases to trimming and J lost 8 bases, with 10 bases between them. The CDR3, as DNA: TGCGCCAGCAGCGAGGGTGGAGATGAGCAGTTCTTC. Residues: CASSEGGDEQFF.

This clonotype was picked up a small number of times. This chain connects TRBV3-1 to TRBJ2-2; a weak D match, TRBD1 (5 bases). V dropped 4 bases and J dropped 7 bases, with 10 bases sitting between them. Looked up from germline, CDR1 is LGHDT and CDR2 is YNNKEL (reference sequence). This CDR3 is built from 13 residues. As DNA, the CDR3 is TGTGCCAGCAGCCGCAGACAGTTCGGGGAGCTGTTTTTT. Protein sequence: CASSRRQFGELFF.

This clonotype appeared a single time. V usage is TRBV7-6 and J usage is TRBJ2-2; 11 nucleotides align to TRBD1. Trimming took 6 bases from V and 3 from J; bases not matched to a gene: 3. The V gene's germline CDR1 is SGHVS and CDR2 FNYEAQ. CDR3 length: 15 residues. The chain's CDR3 is CASRRGQGDTGELFF. CDR3 sequence (DNA): TGTGCCAGCAGACGGGGACAGGGGGACACCGGGGAGCTGTTTTTT.

This chain uses TRBV6-1 with TRBJ2-3; D unresolved. Germline V lookup: CDR1 MNHNS, CDR2 SASEGT. The CDR3 contains 13 residues. The V and J ends lost 3 bases and 1 base respectively, with 5 bases between them. CDR3 sequence (DNA): TGTGCCAGCAGTGACGAGCGCACAGATACGCAGTATTTT. This sequence encodes CASSDERTDTQYF.